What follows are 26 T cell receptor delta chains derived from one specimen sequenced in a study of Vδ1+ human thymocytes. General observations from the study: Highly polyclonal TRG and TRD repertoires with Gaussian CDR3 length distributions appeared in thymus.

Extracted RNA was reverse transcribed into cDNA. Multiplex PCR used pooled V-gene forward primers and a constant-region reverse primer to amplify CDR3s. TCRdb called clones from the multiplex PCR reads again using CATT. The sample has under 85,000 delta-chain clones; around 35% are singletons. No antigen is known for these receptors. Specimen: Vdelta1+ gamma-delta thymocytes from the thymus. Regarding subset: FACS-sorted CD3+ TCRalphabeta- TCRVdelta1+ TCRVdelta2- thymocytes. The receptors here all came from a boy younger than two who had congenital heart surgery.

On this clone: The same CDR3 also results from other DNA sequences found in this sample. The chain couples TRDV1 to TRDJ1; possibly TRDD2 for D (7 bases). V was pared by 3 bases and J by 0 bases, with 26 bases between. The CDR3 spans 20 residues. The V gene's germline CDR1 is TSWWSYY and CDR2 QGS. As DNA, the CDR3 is TGTGCTCTTGGGGATACACCCTTCCTCAAACTGGGCCCCTACACCGATAAACTCATCTTT. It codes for CALGDTPFLKLGPYTDKLIF.

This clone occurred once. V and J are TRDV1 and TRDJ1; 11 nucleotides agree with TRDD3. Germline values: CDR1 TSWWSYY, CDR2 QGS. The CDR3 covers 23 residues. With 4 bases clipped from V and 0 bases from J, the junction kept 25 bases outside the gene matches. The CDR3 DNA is TGTGCTCTTGGGGGTTTCCTACCCCACCGACTGGGGGATAAAGAGGGGAACACCGATAAACTCATCTTT. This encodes CALGGFLPHRLGDKEGNTDKLIF.

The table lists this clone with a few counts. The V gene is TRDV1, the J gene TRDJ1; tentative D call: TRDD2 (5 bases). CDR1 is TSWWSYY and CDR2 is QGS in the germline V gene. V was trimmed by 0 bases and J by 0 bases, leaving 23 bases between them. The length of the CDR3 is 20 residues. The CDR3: CALGELVSSTSTLYTDKLIF. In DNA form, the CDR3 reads TGTGCTCTTGGGGAACTAGTTTCCTCCACGTCTACCCTGTACACCGATAAACTCATCTTT.

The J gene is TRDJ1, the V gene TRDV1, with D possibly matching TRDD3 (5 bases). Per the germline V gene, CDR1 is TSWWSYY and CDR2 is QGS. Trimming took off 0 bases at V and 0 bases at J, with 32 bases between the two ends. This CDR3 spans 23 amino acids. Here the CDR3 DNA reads TGTGCTCTTGGGGAACTATCGGATTGCCTTGTGGGGCTATGGGGTCTGTACACCGATAAACTCATCTTT. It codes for CALGELSDCLVGLWGLYTDKLIF.

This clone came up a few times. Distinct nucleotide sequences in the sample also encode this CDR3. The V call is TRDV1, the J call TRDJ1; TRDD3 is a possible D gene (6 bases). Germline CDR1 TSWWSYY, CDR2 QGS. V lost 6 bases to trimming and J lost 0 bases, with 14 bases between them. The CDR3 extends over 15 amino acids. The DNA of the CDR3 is TGTGCTCTTGGCCCGCGGGGGACTTACACCGATAAACTCATCTTT. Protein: CALGPRGTYTDKLIF.

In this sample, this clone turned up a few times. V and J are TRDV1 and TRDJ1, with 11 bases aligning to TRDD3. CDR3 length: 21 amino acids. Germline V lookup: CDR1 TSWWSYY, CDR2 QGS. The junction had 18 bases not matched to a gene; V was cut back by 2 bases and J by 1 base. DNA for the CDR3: TGTGCTCTTGGGGAAAACTCCCTTCCCATGGCTGGGGGATACCGCACCGATAAACTCATCTTT. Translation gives CALGENSLPMAGGYRTDKLIF.

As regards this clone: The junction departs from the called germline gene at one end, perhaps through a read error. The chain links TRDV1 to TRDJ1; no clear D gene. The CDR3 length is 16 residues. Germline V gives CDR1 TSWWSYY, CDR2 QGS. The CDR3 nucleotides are TGTGCTCTTGGGGAATCTTCTCCTCTTCTGGCCTATAAACCCATCTTT. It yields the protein CALGESSPLLAYKPIF.

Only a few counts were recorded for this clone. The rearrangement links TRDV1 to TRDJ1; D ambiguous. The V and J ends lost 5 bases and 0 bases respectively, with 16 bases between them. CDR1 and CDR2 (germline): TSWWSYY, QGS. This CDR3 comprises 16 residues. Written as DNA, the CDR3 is TGTGCTCTTGGGAGCAGAATATACCACCACACCGATAAACTCATCTTT. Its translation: CALGSRIYHHTDKLIF.

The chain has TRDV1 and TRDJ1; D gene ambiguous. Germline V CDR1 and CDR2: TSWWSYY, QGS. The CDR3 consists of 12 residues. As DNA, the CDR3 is TGTGCCATGCGGGCCCCGGACGATAAACTCATCTTT. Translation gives CAMRAPDDKLIF.

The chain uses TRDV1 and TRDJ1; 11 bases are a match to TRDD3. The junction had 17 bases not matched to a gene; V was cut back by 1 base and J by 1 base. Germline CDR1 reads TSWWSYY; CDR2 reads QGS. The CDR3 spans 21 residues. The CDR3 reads CALGEPSRVILGDIGTDKLIF. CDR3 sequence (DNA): TGTGCTCTTGGGGAACCTTCCCGCGTGATACTGGGGGATATAGGCACCGATAAACTCATCTTT.

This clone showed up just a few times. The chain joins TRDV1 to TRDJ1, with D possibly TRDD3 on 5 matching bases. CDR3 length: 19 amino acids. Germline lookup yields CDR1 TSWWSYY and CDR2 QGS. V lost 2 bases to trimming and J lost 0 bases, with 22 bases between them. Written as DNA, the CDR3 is TGTGCTCTTGGGGAAGCGGAGATGATACTGTGTAGGTACACCGATAAACTCATCTTT. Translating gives CALGEAEMILCRYTDKLIF.

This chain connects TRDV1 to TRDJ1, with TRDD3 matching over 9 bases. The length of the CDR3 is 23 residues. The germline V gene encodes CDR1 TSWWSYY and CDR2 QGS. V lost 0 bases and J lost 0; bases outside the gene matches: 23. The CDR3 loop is CALGELKAHKSTGGLKYTDKLIF. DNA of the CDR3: TGTGCTCTTGGGGAACTCAAGGCCCATAAGAGTACTGGGGGACTAAAATACACCGATAAACTCATCTTT.

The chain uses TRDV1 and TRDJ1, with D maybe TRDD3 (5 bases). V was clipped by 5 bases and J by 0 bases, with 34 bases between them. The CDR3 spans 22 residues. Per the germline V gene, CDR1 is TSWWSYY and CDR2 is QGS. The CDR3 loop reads CALGKAPYPPGRGTAYTDKLIF. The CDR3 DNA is TGTGCTCTTGGGAAAGCCCCCTATCCTCCTGGTAGGGGAACGGCTTACACCGATAAACTCATCTTT.

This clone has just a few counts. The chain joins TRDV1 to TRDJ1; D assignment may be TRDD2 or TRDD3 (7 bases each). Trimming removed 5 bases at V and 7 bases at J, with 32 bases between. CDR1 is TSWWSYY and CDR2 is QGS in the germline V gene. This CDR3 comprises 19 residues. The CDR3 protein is CALGTFSYTFGGPKAKLIF. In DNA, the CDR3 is TGTGCTCTTGGGACTTTTTCCTACACATTTGGGGGACCAAAGGCTAAACTCATCTTT.

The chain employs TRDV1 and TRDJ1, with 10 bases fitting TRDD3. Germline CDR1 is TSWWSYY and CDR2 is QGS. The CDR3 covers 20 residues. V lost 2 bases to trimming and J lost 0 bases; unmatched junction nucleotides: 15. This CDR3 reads CALGEVWGRNTGGYTDKLIF. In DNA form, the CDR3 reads TGTGCTCTTGGGGAAGTTTGGGGCCGAAATACTGGGGGATACACCGATAAACTCATCTTT.

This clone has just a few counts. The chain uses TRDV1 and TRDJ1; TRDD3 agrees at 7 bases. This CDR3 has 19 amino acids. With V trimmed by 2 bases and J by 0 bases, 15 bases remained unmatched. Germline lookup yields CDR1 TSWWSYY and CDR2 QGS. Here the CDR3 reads CALGERVPIGGAYTDKLIF. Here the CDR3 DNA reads TGTGCTCTTGGGGAAAGGGTCCCCATTGGGGGAGCGTACACCGATAAACTCATCTTT.

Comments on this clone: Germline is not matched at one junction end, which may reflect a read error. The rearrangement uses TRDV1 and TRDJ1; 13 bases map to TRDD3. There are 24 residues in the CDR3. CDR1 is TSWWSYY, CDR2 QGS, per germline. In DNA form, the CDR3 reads TGTGCTCTTGGGGAATGCCCCTTACTTCCCCATCTTTACTGGGGGATACGAAGCACCGATAAGCTCATCTTT. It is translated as CALGECPLLPHLYWGIRSTDKLIF.

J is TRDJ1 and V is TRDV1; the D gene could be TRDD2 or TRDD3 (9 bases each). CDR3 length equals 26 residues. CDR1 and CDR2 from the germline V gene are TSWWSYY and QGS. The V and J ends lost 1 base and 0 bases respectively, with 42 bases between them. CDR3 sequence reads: CALGEPPPSYVAMFWGIVPYTDKLIF. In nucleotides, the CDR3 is TGTGCTCTTGGGGAACCGCCCCCTTCCTACGTGGCAATGTTTTGGGGGATAGTCCCTTACACCGATAAACTCATCTTT.

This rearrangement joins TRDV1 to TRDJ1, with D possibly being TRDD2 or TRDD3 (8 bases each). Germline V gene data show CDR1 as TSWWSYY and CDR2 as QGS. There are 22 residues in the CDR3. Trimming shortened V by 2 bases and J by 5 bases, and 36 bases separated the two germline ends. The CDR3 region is CALGEWSHTFLYTGGAADKLIF. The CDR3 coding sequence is TGTGCTCTTGGGGAATGGTCACACACCTTCCTATATACTGGGGGCGCGGCTGATAAACTCATCTTT.

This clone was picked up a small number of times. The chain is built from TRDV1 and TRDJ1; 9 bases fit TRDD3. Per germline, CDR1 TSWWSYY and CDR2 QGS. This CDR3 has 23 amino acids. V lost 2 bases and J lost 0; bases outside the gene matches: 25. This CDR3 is CALGEVRLPRPGGCRRNTDKLIF. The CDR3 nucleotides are TGTGCTCTTGGGGAAGTACGGCTTCCTAGGCCTGGGGGATGTAGGAGGAACACCGATAAACTCATCTTT.

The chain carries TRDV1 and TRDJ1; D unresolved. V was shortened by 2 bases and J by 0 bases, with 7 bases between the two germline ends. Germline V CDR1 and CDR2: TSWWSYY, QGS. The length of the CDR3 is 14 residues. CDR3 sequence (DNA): TGTGCTCTTGGGGAAATGTTATACACCGATAAACTCATCTTT. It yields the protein CALGEMLYTDKLIF.

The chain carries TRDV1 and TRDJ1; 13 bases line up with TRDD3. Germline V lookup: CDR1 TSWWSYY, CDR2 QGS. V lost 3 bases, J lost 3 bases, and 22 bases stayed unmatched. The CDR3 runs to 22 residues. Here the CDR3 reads CALGEPGLPLYWGIRVADKLIF. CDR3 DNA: TGTGCTCTTGGGGAGCCCGGCCTTCCCCTGTACTGGGGGATACGGGTGGCCGATAAACTCATCTTT.

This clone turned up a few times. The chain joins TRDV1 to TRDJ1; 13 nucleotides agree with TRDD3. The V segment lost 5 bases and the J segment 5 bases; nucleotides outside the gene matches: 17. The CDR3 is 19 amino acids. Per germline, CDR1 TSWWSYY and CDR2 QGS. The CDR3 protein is CALGKPFLNWGIRQDKLIF. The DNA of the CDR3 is TGTGCTCTTGGGAAACCCTTCCTAAACTGGGGGATACGGCAAGATAAACTCATCTTT.

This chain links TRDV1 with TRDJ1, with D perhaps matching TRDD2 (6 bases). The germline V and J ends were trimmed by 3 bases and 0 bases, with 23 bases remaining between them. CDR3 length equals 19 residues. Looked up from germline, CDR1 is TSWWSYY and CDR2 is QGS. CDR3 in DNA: TGTGCTCTTGGGGAGACCACTTCCTTCGGGCCGGGGGACACCGATAAACTCATCTTT. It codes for CALGETTSFGPGDTDKLIF.

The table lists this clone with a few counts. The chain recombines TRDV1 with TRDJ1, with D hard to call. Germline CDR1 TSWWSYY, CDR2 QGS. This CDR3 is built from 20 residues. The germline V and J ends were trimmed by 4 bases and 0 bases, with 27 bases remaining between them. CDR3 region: CALGGPLSNRSWDYTDKLIF. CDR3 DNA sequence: TGTGCTCTTGGGGGACCTCTTTCCAACAGGTCATGGGACTACACCGATAAACTCATCTTT.

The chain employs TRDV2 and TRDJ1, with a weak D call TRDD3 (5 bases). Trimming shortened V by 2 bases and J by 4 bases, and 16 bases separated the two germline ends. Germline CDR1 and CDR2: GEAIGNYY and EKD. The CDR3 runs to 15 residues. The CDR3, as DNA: TGTGCCTGTGACAACCCAACCCTGGGTTTCGATAAACTCATCTTT. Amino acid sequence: CACDNPTLGFDKLIF.